This TCR beta chain was identified during a study of blood T cells in healthy people across ages. Study results and limitations: There was no known CMV status for donors, so expanded clonotype changes were possibly confounded.

The people who gave samples were healthy Caucasians from Russia, aged roughly 6 to 95. This clonotype was recorded at least ten times. The antigen remains undetermined. A second PCR of 7 to 11 cycles used a sample-barcoded 5' primer and a J-beta primer mix. Every single cDNA molecule received a tag from a template-switch adaptor with 12 random nucleotides. MiXCR was run by TCRdb on the 5' RACE reads, yielding one entry per CDR3 protein. The sample consists of some 1.6 million distinct CDR3 sequences, roughly 30% of them appearing once. V dropped 6 bases and J dropped 1; count of bases not matched to a gene: 11. The length of the CDR3 is 18 residues.

The specimen was blood. This chain uses TRBV12-3 or TRBV12-4 with TRBJ2-5; 13 bases map to TRBD2. The clonotype comes from a woman in her thirties in good health. CDR3 protein: CASSPGTSGEPIQETQYF. The CDR3 region has the DNA TGTGCCAGCAGCCCCGGGACTAGCGGGGAGCCAATCCAAGAGACCCAGTACTTC.